Below are 6 T cell receptor beta chains sequenced from a single sample in a study of vaccination and CD4 T cells after COVID-19. Sample treatment: roughly 10-day PBMC culture with coronavirus spike peptide pools or control peptides (ViraFEST assay). These TCRs are of unknown antigen specificity. An Oncomine TCR Beta short-read assay was used to sequence the DNA from cultured CD4+ T cells. TCRdb fed the PCR reads into MiXCR, producing one record per CDR3 protein. This sample has 9,500 to 15,000 distinct CDR3 sequences, with 50% to 75% found just once. The sequenced material came from CD4+ T cells from blood, cultured in vitro. Every receptor here comes from a human donor who had recovered from COVID-19.

The J gene is TRBJ1-2, the V gene TRBV30; 8 nucleotides line up with TRBD1. With 5 bases clipped from V and 6 bases from J, the junction kept 17 bases outside the gene matches. The CDR3 is made up of 16 amino acids. The germline V gene encodes CDR1 GTSNPN and CDR2 SVGIG (reference sequence). In nucleotides, the CDR3 is TGTGCCTGGGCTGCGATCAAAGGACAGGGACCAAATGGCTACACCTTC. Translation: CAWAAIKGQGPNGYTF.

This chain uses TRBV5-1 with TRBJ1-6, with a weak D call TRBD1 (6 bases). CDR3 length equals 16 residues. CDR1 and CDR2 from the germline V gene are SGHRS and YFSETQ. The ends were cut back, 0 bases at V and 9 bases at J, with 16 bases in the middle. The CDR3 spells CASSLVAGGGGSPLHF. The DNA for the CDR3 is TGCGCCAGCAGCTTGGTGGCGGGGGGCGGTGGTTCACCCCTCCACTTT.

This clonotype was detected only a few times. The V gene is TRBV12-3 or TRBV12-4, the J gene TRBJ1-2, with 10 bases matching TRBD1. The CDR3 length is 12 residues. With V trimmed by 6 bases and J by 9 bases, 4 bases remained unmatched. Written as DNA, the CDR3 is TGTGCCAGCAGCCGGGACAGGGGTAGCTACACCTTC. Its translation is CASSRDRGSYTF.

The chain couples TRBV27 to TRBJ2-7; D could derive from TRBD1 or TRBD2 (6 bases each). The CDR3 is 14 amino acids. CDR1 is MNHEY and CDR2 is SMNVEV in the germline V gene (reference sequence). V dropped 3 bases and J dropped 4 bases, with 13 bases sitting between them. The CDR3 DNA follows: TGTGCCAGCAGTTTTAGGGGGGTAGGGTACGAGCAGTACTTC. Protein sequence: CASSFRGVGYEQYF.

The sample holds a few counts of this clonotype. This chain links TRBV20-1 with TRBJ1-1, with D unresolved. The CDR3 has 14 residues. The germline CDR1 and CDR2 sequences are DFQATT and SNEGSKA (reference sequence). V was cut by 0 bases and J by 1 base, with 9 bases left in between. CDR3 coding DNA: TGCAGTGCTAGAGAGATCCGAGGGAACACTGAAGCTTTCTTT. Protein: CSAREIRGNTEAFF.

There are a few counts of this clonotype. CDR3 coding DNA: TGTGCCAGCAGTTTGGAAGTCAATCAGCCCCAGCATTTT. This sequence encodes CASSLEVNQPQHF. The gene calls are TRBV12-3 or TRBV12-4 and TRBJ1-5; D unclear. Trimming took off 3 bases at V and 3 bases at J, with 6 bases between the two ends. The CDR3 has 13 residues.